The 15 T cell receptor beta chains listed next were all sequenced from one sample in a study of T-cell memory formation after mild COVID-19 (dated by TCRdb to 2020 to 2022). Library prep was done by 5' RACE. The sample was run on an Illumina NovaSeq 6000. The public reads were run again by TCRdb, first through fastp at Q25 and then through MiXCR, and only productive beta chains were kept. For every CDR3 protein sequence, its rows merge into one entry that carries the most common genes and DNA. For this sample there are about 270,000 distinct CDR3 sequences; 15% to 20% appear just once. 23% of the sample lies in the top ten. The sequenced sample was PBMCs or a T cell subset sorted from them (not recorded which). These receptor sequences come from a man aged 18 to 30 who had mild COVID-19 (a few samples of this study predate the infection). The sample titles of this study are shuffled in the database, so cell type and time point are left out; the donor was told from shared clones.

The chain recombines TRBV20-1 with TRBJ2-1; unclear D gene. The CDR3 runs to 14 residues. Germline V gene data show CDR1 as DFQATT and CDR2 as SNEGSKA (reference sequence). V gave up 3 bases and J gave up 0 bases, with 9 bases separating them. In DNA, the CDR3 is TGCAGTGCTAGGCCGGCCGTCTCCTACAATGAGCAGTTCTTC. Its protein product is CSARPAVSYNEQFF.

This clonotype was observed a few times. CDR3 protein: CAISPGQGSEQYV. The CDR3 coding sequence is TGTGCCATCAGCCCGGGACAGGGCTCCGAGCAGTACGTC. V is TRBV10-3 and J is TRBJ2-7; 9 bases are shared with TRBD1. The CDR3 is 13 amino acids. Germline values: CDR1 ENHRY, CDR2 SYGVKD. Losses at the gene ends were 6 bases for V and 6 bases for J; bases not matched to a gene: 6.

The chain recombines TRBV19 with TRBJ2-1; TRBD2 agrees at 7 bases. The CDR3 consists of 16 residues. V was pared by 4 bases and J by 6 bases, with 12 bases of the junction left unmatched. The germline gives CDR1 LNHDA, CDR2 SQIVND (reference sequence). The CDR3 region is CASSNRRDYPLNEQFF. The CDR3 DNA follows: TGTGCCAGTAGTAATCGCCGGGACTACCCCCTCAATGAGCAGTTCTTC. Using reference TRBV19 and TRBJ2-1 for the parts outside the CDR3, the full variable domain is DGGITQSPKYLFRKEGQNVTLSCEQNLNHDAMYWYRQDPGQGLRLIYYSQIVNDFQKGDIAEGYSVSREKKESFPLTVTSAQKNPTAFYLCASSNRRDYPLNEQFFGPGTRLTVL.

This clonotype occurred a few times. V is TRBV7-2 and J is TRBJ2-3; 15 bases agree with TRBD2. From germline, CDR1 is SGHTA and CDR2 FQGNSA. The CDR3 runs to 16 residues. The V segment lost 5 bases and the J segment 9 bases; nucleotides outside the gene matches: 9. The CDR3 DNA follows: TGTGCCAGCAGCACCGGGACTAGCGGGGGGACCCGAACGCAGTATTTT. It translates to CASSTGTSGGTRTQYF.

The sample holds many counts of this clonotype. This chain links TRBV7-9 with TRBJ1-5; D possibly corresponds to TRBD1 (6 bases). The CDR3 is made up of 18 amino acids. CDR1 is SEHNR and CDR2 is FQNEAQ in the germline V gene (reference sequence). V was pared by 0 bases and J by 2 bases, with 17 bases between. The DNA of the CDR3 is TGTGCCAGCAGCTTAGCCCCGCCGGGCAGGGGAGGCAATCAGCCCCAGCATTTT. Translation: CASSLAPPGRGGNQPQHF.

This clonotype has more than one count but fewer than ten. The V gene is TRBV29-1, the J gene TRBJ1-1, with 7 bases lining up with TRBD1. The CDR3 contains 14 residues. Germline lookup yields CDR1 SQVTM and CDR2 ANQGSEA. Trimming removed 3 bases from V and 0 bases from J; junction bases left unmatched: 4. CDR3 amino acids: CSVDVDRVNTEAFF. The CDR3, as DNA: TGCAGCGTTGATGTTGACAGGGTGAACACTGAAGCTTTCTTT.

V usage is TRBV29-1 and J usage is TRBJ2-3, with 7 nucleotides matching TRBD1. This CDR3 has 15 amino acids. V shed 6 bases and J 1 base; nucleotides not matched to a gene: 10. Per germline, CDR1 SQVTM and CDR2 ANQGSEA. DNA of the CDR3: TGCAGCGTCGGAAGGGGGCTGTCGGGCACAGATACGCAGTATTTT. Translating gives CSVGRGLSGTDTQYF.

This clonotype occurred a few times. The gene calls are TRBV18 and TRBJ1-5, with TRBD1 identical over 7 bases. The CDR3 totals 14 residues. The V segment lost 4 bases and the J segment 6 bases; nucleotides outside the gene matches: 6. Germline-derived CDR1 and CDR2 are KGHSH and LQKENI. This chain's CDR3 is CASSQEQGSQPQHF. In DNA, the CDR3 is TGTGCCAGCTCACAAGAACAGGGGAGTCAGCCCCAGCATTTT.

This clonotype was detected only a few times. The chain has TRBV6-5 and TRBJ1-2; 7 positions agree with TRBD1. CDR3 length: 16 residues. The J segment lost 4 bases and the V segment lost 0 bases, leaving 8 bases of the junction unmatched. Germline values: CDR1 MNHEY, CDR2 SVGAGI. The CDR3 spells CASSYSAGGVGYGYTF. CDR3 in DNA: TGTGCCAGCAGTTACTCAGCAGGGGGTGTGGGCTATGGCTACACCTTC.

This rearrangement joins TRBV20-1 to TRBJ1-6; D may be TRBD1 (5 bases). The CDR3 runs to 13 residues. Germline assignment: CDR1 DFQATT and CDR2 SNEGSKA (reference sequence). V was pared by 5 bases and J by 7 bases, with 12 bases between. The CDR3 loop is CSAPRTPNSPLHF. The CDR3 DNA reads as TGCAGTGCTCCCAGGACACCGAATTCACCCCTCCACTTT.

This sequence joins TRBV7-9 and TRBJ1-6; no definite D call. Germline CDR1 and CDR2: SEHNR and FQNEAQ (reference sequence). The CDR3 extends over 13 amino acids. V shed 5 bases and J shed 8 bases, with 10 bases lying between them. The CDR3 spells CASSTTGDSPLHF. The CDR3 coding sequence is TGTGCCAGCAGCACAACCGGGGATTCACCCCTCCACTTT. The full variable domain, completed using reference TRBV7-9 and TRBJ1-6, is DTGVSQNPRHKITKRGQNVTFRCDPISEHNRLYWYRQTLGQGPEFLTYFQNEAQLEKSRLLSDRFSAERPKGSFSTLEIQRTEQGDSAMYLCASSTTGDSPLHFGNGTRLTVT.

The gene calls are TRBV7-3 and TRBJ1-6; D is possibly TRBD1 (5 bases). The germline V and J ends were trimmed by 4 bases and 7 bases, with 11 bases remaining between them. The V gene's germline CDR1 is SGHTA and CDR2 FQGTGA. The CDR3 consists of 14 residues. CDR3 nucleotide sequence: TGTGCCAGCAGCTACGACAGTGGAAATTCACCCCTCCACTTT. Residues: CASSYDSGNSPLHF.

The chain joins TRBV11-2 to TRBJ1-2; D remains unclear. The length of the CDR3 is 13 residues. Germline loops: CDR1 SGHAT, CDR2 FQNNGV. V was shortened by 0 bases and J by 8 bases, with 10 bases between the two germline ends. The CDR3 sequence: CASSLDLPRGYTF. The CDR3 nucleotides are TGTGCCAGCAGCTTAGATTTACCTCGGGGCTACACCTTC.

The chain links TRBV4-1 to TRBJ1-1; tentative D call: TRBD1 (5 bases). Looked up from germline, CDR1 is MGHRA and CDR2 is YSYEKL. V lost 1 base, J lost 3 bases, and 9 bases lay in between. This CDR3 contains 14 residues. Here the CDR3 DNA reads TGCGCCAGCAGCCAAGTGCGGGGGGACACTGAAGCTTTCTTT. Translating it yields CASSQVRGDTEAFF.

The table lists this clonotype with a few counts. The chain uses TRBV4-1 and TRBJ2-4; tentative D call: TRBD1 (6 bases). This CDR3 is built from 13 residues. Germline CDR1 MGHRA, CDR2 YSYEKL. The V and J ends lost 1 base and 5 bases respectively, with 6 bases between them. The CDR3 sequence: CASSQGQENIQYF. CDR3 DNA: TGCGCCAGCAGCCAAGGACAGGAAAACATTCAGTACTTC.